The text below deals with one TCR beta chain. Its matching antigen is unknown. These data originate in a study of T cell repertoires and HLA-DP antigens. Looking at the study overall: A couple of male donors and one female donor spanned ages 18-to-29 through 60-to-69. Study outcomes and limitations: Sorted CD137+ clonality was 0.35 to 0.45 for both alloantigens, versus 0.035 to 0.045 pre-culture.

CD4+ T cells, purified by negative selection, averaged roughly 98% purity. The data were produced by immunoSEQ multiplex PCR, yet TCRdb's version contains in-frame clones alone and is incomplete. The table includes roughly 110,000 clones, 80% to 95% detected once. V shed 4 bases and J 0 bases; nucleotides not matched to a gene: 12. This CDR3 comprises 19 residues. Looked up from germline, CDR1 is SGHVS and CDR2 is FQNEAQ. Sequenced input: CD4+ T cells from PBMCs. This receptor was taken from a woman aged 18-29 years in good health and CMV-seronegative. The rearrangement joins TRBV7-8 to TRBJ1-4; 9 positions agree with TRBD1. Here the CDR3 reads CASSSDRGRIKTTNEKLFF. CDR3 bases: TGTGCCAGCAGCTCGGACAGGGGCCGCATAAAAACAACTAATGAAAAACTGTTTTTT. Drawing the rest from reference TRBV7-8 and TRBJ1-4, the complete variable domain is GAGVSQSPRYKVAKRGQDVALRCDPISGHVSLFWYQQALGQGPEFLTYFQNEAQLDKSGLPSDRFFAERPEGSVSTLKIQRTQQEDSAVYLCASSSDRGRIKTTNEKLFFGSGTQLSVL.